This T cell receptor (beta chain) came from a study of regulatory T cells in long-lasting Graves disease. Time point noted: persistent/refractory GD, antithyroid drugs over 5 years with positive TRAb. Isolated PBMC RNA provided the starting material for the TCR library. Trimming took off 0 bases at V and 2 bases at J, with 9 bases between the two ends. This CDR3 spans 14 amino acids. The germline gives CDR1 SGHRS, CDR2 YFSETQ. CDR3 regions were amplified by Arm-PCR using iRepertoire HTBI primers to build TCR beta libraries. TCRdb reprocessed the multiplex PCR reads via MiXCR and lists one record per CDR3 protein. The table includes approximately 400,000 distinct CDR3 sequences, 20% to 25% detected once. Ten or more counts support this clonotype.

The clonotype originates from a female donor with Graves disease. Here the sequenced sample was peripheral blood mononuclear cells (PBMCs), taken when the disease was refractory, from a patient treated with antithyroid drugs. The chain joins TRBV5-1 to TRBJ2-7; no definite D call. For the CDR3, the DNA is TGCGCCAGCAGCTTGGGGACGCCTCCCTACGAGCAGTACTTC. Amino acids: CASSLGTPPYEQYF.